This T cell receptor (beta chain) comes out of a study of blood T cell repertoires in COVID-19. Clinical histories supplied by participants themselves formed the basis of cohort assignment. The germline V gene encodes CDR1 PRHDT and CDR2 FYEKMQ (reference sequence). V lost 4 bases to trimming and J lost 2 bases; unmatched junction nucleotides: 2. This CDR3 is built from 13 residues. Per the authors' pipeline: Estimates of nucleated cell counts were drawn from the amplification of reference gene primers. Some clones are missing from TCRdb's copy, which holds only in-frame ones; the method was immunoSEQ multiplex PCR. Clonal size and the V and J genes are those of that table, whereas D and trimming came from the DNA. There are 120,000 to 150,000 clones in the sample; around 87% occur only once, and 4% lies in the top ten.

The TCR comes from a woman in her forties who had been exposed to COVID-19. Specimen: PBMCs or T cells enriched from blood (not recorded which). The V and J genes are TRBV13 and TRBJ2-7, with 7 bases identical to TRBD1. The CDR3 bases are TGTGCCAGCAGCTACGGGACAGCCTACGAGCAGTACTTC. The encoded protein is CASSYGTAYEQYF. The complete variable domain, with remaining parts taken from reference TRBV13 and TRBJ2-7, reads AAGVIQSPRHLIKEKRETATLKCYPIPRHDTVYWYQQGPGQDPQFLISFYEKMQSDKGSIPDRFSAQQFSDYHSELNMSSLELGDSALYFCASSYGTAYEQYFGPGTRLTVT.